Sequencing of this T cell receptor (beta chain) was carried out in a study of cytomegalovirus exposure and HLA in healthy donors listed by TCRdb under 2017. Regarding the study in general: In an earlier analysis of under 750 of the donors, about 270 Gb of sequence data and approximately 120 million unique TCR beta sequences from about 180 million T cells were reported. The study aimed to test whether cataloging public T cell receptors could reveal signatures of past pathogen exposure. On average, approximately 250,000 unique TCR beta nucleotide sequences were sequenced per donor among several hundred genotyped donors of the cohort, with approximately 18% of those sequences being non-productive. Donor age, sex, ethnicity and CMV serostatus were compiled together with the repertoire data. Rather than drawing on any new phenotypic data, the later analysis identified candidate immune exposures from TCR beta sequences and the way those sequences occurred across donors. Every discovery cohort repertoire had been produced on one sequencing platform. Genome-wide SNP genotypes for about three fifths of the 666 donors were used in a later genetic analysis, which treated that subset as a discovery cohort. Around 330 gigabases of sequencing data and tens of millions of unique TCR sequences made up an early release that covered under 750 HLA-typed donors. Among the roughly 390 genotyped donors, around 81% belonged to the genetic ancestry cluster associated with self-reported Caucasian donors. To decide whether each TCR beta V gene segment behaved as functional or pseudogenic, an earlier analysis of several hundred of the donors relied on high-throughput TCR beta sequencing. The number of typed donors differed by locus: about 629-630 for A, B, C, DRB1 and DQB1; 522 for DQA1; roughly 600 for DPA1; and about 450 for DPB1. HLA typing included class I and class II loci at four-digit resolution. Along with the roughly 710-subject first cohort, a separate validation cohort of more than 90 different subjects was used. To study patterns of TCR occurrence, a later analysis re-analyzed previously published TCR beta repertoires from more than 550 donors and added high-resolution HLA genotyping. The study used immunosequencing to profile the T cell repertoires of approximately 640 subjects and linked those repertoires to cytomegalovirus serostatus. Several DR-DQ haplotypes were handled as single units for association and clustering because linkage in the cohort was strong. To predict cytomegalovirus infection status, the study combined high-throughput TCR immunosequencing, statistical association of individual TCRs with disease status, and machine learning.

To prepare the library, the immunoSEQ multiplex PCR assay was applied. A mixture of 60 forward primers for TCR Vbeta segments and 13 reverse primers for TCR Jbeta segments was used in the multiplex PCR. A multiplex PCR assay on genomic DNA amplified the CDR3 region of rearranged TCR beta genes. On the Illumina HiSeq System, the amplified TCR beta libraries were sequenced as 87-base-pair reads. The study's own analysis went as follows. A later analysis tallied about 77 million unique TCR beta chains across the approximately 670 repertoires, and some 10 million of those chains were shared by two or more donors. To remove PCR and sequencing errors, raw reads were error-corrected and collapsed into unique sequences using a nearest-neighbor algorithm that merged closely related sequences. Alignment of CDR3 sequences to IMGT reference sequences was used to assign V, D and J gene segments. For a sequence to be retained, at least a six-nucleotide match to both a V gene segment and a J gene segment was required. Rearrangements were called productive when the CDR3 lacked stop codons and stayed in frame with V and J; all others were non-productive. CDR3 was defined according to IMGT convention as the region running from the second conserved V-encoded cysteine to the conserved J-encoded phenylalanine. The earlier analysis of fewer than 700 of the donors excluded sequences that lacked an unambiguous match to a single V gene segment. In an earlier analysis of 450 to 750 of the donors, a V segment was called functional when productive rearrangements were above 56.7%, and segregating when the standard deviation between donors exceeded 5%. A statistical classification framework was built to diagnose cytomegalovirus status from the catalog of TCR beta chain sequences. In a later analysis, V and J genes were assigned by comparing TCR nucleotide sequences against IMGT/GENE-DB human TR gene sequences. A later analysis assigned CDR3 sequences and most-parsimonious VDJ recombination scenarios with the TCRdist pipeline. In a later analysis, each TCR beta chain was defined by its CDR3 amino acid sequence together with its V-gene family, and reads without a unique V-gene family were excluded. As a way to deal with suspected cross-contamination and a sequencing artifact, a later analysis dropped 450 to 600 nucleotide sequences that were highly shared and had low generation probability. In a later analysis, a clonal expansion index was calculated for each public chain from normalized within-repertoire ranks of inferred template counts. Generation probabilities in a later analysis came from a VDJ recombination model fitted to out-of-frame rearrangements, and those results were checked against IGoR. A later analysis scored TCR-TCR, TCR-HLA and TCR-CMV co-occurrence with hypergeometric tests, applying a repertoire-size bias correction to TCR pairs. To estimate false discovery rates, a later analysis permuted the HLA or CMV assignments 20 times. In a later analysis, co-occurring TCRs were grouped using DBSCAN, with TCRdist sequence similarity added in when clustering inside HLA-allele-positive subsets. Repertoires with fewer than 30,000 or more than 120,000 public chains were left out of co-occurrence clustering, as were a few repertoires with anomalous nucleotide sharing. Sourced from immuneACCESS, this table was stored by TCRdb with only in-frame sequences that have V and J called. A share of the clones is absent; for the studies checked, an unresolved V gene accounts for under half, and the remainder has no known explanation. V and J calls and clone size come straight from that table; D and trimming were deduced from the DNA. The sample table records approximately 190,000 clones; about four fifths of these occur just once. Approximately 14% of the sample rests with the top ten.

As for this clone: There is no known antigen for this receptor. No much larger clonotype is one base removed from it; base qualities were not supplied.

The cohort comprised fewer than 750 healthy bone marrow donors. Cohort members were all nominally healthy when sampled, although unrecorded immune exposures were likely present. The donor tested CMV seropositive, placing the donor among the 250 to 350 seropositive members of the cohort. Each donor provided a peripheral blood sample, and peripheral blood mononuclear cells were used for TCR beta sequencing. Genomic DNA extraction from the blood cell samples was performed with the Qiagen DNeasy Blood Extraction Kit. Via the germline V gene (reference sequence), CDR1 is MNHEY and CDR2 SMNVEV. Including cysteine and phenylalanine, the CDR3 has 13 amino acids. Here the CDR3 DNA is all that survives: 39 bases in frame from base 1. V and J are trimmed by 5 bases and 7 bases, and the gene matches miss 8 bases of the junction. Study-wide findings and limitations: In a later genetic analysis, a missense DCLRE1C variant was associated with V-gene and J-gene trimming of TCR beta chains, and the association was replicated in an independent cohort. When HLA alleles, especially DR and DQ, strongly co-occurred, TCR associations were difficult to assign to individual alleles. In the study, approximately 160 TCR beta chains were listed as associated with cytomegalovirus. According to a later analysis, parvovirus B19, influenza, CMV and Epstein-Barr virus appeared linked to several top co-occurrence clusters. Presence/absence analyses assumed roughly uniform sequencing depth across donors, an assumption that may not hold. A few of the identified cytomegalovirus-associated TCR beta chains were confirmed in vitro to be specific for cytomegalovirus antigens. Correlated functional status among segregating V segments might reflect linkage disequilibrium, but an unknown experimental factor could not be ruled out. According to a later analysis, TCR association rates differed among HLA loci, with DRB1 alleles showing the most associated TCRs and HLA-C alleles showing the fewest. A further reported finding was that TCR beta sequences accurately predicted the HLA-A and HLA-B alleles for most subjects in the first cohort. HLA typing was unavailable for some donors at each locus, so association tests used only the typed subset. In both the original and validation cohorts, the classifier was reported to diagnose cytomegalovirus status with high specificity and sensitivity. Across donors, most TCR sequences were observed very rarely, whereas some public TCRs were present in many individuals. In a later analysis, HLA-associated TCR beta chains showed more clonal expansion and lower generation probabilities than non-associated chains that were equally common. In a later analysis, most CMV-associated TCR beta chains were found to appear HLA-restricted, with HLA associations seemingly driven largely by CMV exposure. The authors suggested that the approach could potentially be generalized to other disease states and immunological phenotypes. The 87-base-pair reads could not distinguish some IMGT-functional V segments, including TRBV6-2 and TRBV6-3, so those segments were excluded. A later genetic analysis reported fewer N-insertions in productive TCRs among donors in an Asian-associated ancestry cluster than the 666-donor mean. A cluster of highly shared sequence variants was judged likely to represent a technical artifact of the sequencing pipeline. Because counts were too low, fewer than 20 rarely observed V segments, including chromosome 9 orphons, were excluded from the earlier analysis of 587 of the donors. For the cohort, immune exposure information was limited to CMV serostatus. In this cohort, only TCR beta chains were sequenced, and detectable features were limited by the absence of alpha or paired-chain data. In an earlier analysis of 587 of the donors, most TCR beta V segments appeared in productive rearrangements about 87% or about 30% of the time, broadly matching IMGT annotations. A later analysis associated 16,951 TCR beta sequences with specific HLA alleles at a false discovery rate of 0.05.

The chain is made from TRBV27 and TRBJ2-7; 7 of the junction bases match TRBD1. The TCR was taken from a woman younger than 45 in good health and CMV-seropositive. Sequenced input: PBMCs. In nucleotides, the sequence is TGTGCCAGCAGTGGATGGACAGGTGGGGAGCAGTACTTC. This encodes CASSGWTGGEQYF.